These 21 T cell receptor beta chains were sequenced from one sample in a study of beta chain features in type 1 diabetes. TCRB transcripts that were expressed got sequenced, as all of the isolated RNA had been reverse transcribed. Libraries were prepared by immunoSEQ multiplex PCR; TCRdb keeps only in-frame clonotypes and omits some of them. This sample has under 250,000 clones; 14% occur once, and the top ten carry about 0.026%. The source material was naive CD4+ T cells from blood. The source is a woman in her 40s in good health.

V usage is TRBV19 and J usage is TRBJ1-5; no reliable D call. The CDR3 is 15 amino acids. Looked up from germline, CDR1 is LNHDA and CDR2 is SQIVND (reference sequence). V lost 5 bases to trimming and J lost 3 bases, with 14 bases between them. CDR3 DNA: TGTGCCAGTAGTGACCGTCTAGCCTTCAATCAGCCCCAGCATTTT. This encodes CASSDRLAFNQPQHF.

This clone occurred a few times. The rearrangement uses TRBV9 and TRBJ2-2; no clear D gene. Germline V gives CDR1 SGDLS, CDR2 YYNGEE. V dropped 4 bases and J dropped 0 bases, with 7 bases sitting between them. The CDR3 totals 14 residues. The CDR3 here is CASSPRTNTGELFF. As DNA, the CDR3 is TGTGCCAGCAGCCCGAGGACGAACACCGGGGAGCTGTTTTTT.

This clone has just a few counts. The rearrangement links TRBV4-1 to TRBJ1-2; D gene uncertain. The CDR3 extends over 13 amino acids. The V end lost 4 bases, the J end lost 7 bases, and 13 bases lay between the germline ends. Germline V gene data show CDR1 as MGHRA and CDR2 as YSYEKL. The CDR3 bases are TGCGCCAGCAGCCCCGGTTATGAGCGTGGCTACACCTTC. Amino acid sequence: CASSPGYERGYTF.

The CDR3 coding sequence is TGTGCCAGCAGCGTAGGGCACCGGGGGGACTCCTACGAGCAGTACTTC. Residues: CASSVGHRGDSYEQYF. The chain is built from TRBV9 and TRBJ2-7; 7 bases are a match to TRBD2. Per the germline V gene, CDR1 is SGDLS and CDR2 is YYNGEE. The trim removed 0 bases at V and 0 bases at J, leaving 6 bases unmatched. The CDR3 is made up of 16 amino acids.

This clone has just a few counts. The rearrangement links TRBV7-9 to TRBJ1-6; 7 nucleotides match TRBD1. The CDR3 totals 17 residues. Per the germline V gene, CDR1 is SEHNR and CDR2 is FQNEAQ (reference sequence). V shed 5 bases and J 0 bases; nucleotides not matched to a gene: 7. CDR3: CASSDMDRSSYNSPLHF. CDR3 DNA sequence: TGTGCCAGCAGCGACATGGACAGGAGCTCCTATAATTCACCCCTCCACTTT. Full variable domain (outside the CDR3, taken from reference TRBV7-9 and TRBJ1-6): DTGVSQNPRHKITKRGQNVTFRCDPISEHNRLYWYRQTLGQGPEFLTYFQNEAQLEKSRLLSDRFSAERPKGSFSTLEIQRTEQGDSAMYLCASSDMDRSSYNSPLHFGNGTRLTVT.

This clone turned up a few times. The chain joins TRBV9 to TRBJ1-2; 8 bases match TRBD1. This CDR3 region has 14 residues. CDR1 is SGDLS, CDR2 YYNGEE, per germline. The V and J ends lost 3 bases and 5 bases, in that order; junction bases with no gene match: 6. This chain's CDR3 is CASSGVRGHYGYTF. The CDR3 nucleotides read TGTGCCAGCAGCGGGGTCAGGGGGCATTATGGCTACACCTTC.

In this sample, this clone turned up a few times. The chain has TRBV18 and TRBJ1-3; tentative D call: TRBD1 (5 bases). The length of the CDR3 is 14 residues. The ends were cut back, 2 bases at V and 4 bases at J, with 9 bases in the middle. CDR1 and CDR2 from the germline V gene are KGHSH and LQKENI. The CDR3 region has the DNA TGTGCCAGCTCACCAGGGACTGCGGGAAACACCATATATTTT. Its protein product is CASSPGTAGNTIYF.

This clone was counted between two and nine times. The rearrangement joins TRBV27 to TRBJ2-4, with 11 bases lining up with TRBD2. The CDR3 sequence is 17 residues long. Germline V gene data show CDR1 as MNHEY and CDR2 as SMNVEV (reference sequence). Germline trimming cut 6 bases from V and 9 bases from J; bases unmatched to any gene: 16. The CDR3 DNA sequence: TGTGCCAGCAGCCCCGGAGAGGTAGCGGGGGGGCCTCGCATTCAGTACTTC. Amino acid sequence: CASSPGEVAGGPRIQYF.

This clone has only a few counts. The chain couples TRBV14 to TRBJ1-1, with 9 bases aligning to TRBD1. The CDR3 sequence is 17 residues long. Germline CDR1 reads SGHDN; CDR2 reads FVKESK. The junction had 12 bases not matched to a gene; V was cut back by 3 bases and J by 4 bases. The CDR3 DNA is TGTGCCAGCAGCCATCTTACCGGGACAGGGAGGAGCACTGAAGCTTTCTTT. Its protein product is CASSHLTGTGRSTEAFF.

The chain is built from TRBV5-6 and TRBJ1-1; tentatively, D is TRBD1 (5 bases). Germline V CDR1 and CDR2: SGHDT, YYEEEE. The V end was cut by 4 bases, the J end by 5 bases, with 12 bases between. The CDR3 sequence is 13 residues long. In DNA form, the CDR3 reads TGTGCCAGCAGCCCCACAGGCAGGACTGAAGCTTTCTTT. This sequence encodes CASSPTGRTEAFF.

The rearrangement joins TRBV30 to TRBJ1-1; D ambiguous. Per the germline V gene, CDR1 is GTSNPN and CDR2 is SVGIG (reference sequence). The CDR3 covers 10 residues. The V gene lost 5 bases and the J gene lost 4 bases, with 5 bases spanning the gap. CDR3 region: CAWRSTEAFF. DNA for the CDR3: TGTGCCTGGCGCAGCACTGAAGCTTTCTTT.

This clone occurred a few times. The chain recombines TRBV7-2 with TRBJ2-7, with TRBD1 matching over 10 bases. Germline V gene sequence: CDR1 SGHTA, CDR2 FQGNSA. The length of the CDR3 is 15 residues. V shed 3 bases, J shed 3 bases, and the junction held 5 bases outside the gene matches. The DNA for the CDR3 is TGTGCCAGCAGCTTTTTAGGACAGGGGGACTACGAGCAGTACTTC. This codes for CASSFLGQGDYEQYF.

This clone showed up just a few times. The CDR3: CAISVGRDRNNEQFF. The CDR3 DNA reads TGTGCCATCAGTGTCGGCCGGGACAGAAACAATGAGCAGTTCTTC. V gene TRBV10-3 combines with J gene TRBJ2-1, with TRBD1 identical over 7 bases. The germline CDR1 and CDR2 sequences are ENHRY and SYGVKD. The ends lost 4 bases at V and 5 bases at J; junction bases unmatched: 8. This CDR3 spans 15 amino acids.

This clone was observed a few times. This chain links TRBV5-8 with TRBJ2-3, with a possible D match to TRBD2 (6 bases). Trimming left V 4 bases short and J 4 bases short, with 19 bases between. The CDR3 covers 16 residues. The germline V gene encodes CDR1 SGHTS and CDR2 YDEGEE. CDR3 protein: CASSPLGMRGPDTQYF. DNA of the CDR3: TGTGCCAGCAGCCCCCTGGGGATGCGGGGTCCAGATACGCAGTATTTT.

This chain uses TRBV7-9 with TRBJ1-6; no clear D. V was shortened by 0 bases and J by 9 bases, with 6 bases between the two germline ends. Germline V gives CDR1 SEHNR, CDR2 FQNEAQ (reference sequence). The CDR3 has 13 residues. The CDR3 protein is CASSLAFSSPLHF. DNA for the CDR3: TGTGCCAGCAGCTTAGCGTTCTCTTCACCCCTCCACTTT. Based on the CDR3 plus reference TRBV7-9 and TRBJ1-6, the full variable domain is DTGVSQNPRHKITKRGQNVTFRCDPISEHNRLYWYRQTLGQGPEFLTYFQNEAQLEKSRLLSDRFSAERPKGSFSTLEIQRTEQGDSAMYLCASSLAFSSPLHFGNGTRLTVT.

The V call is TRBV15, the J call TRBJ1-3; 7 bases line up with TRBD1. This CDR3 has 20 residues. Unmatched junction bases numbered 16, after V lost 2 bases and J lost 0 bases. Germline V gene sequence: CDR1 LNHNV, CDR2 YYDKDF (reference sequence). The DNA for the CDR3 is TGTGCCACCAGCAGACACGGGACAGCATCTCTTACTAGCTCTGGAAACACCATATATTTT. It specifies CATSRHGTASLTSSGNTIYF. The full variable domain, in which reference TRBV15 and TRBJ1-3 provide the parts outside the CDR3, is DAMVIQNPRYQVTQFGKPVTLSCSQTLNHNVMYWYQQKSSQAPKLLFHYYDKDFNNEADTPDNFQSRRPNTSFCFLDIRSPGLGDTAMYLCATSRHGTASLTSSGNTIYFGEGSWLTVV.

The chain employs TRBV28 and TRBJ2-7; unclear D gene. The CDR3 loop spans 12 amino acids. Germline CDR1 MDHEN, CDR2 SYDVKM. Between the trimmed V and J ends, which lost 6 bases and 2 bases, there was a span of 8 bases. The CDR3 DNA is TGTGCCAGCAGAACCACTGCCTACGAGCAGTACTTC. This encodes CASRTTAYEQYF.

The chain uses TRBV29-1 and TRBJ1-2, with D tentatively TRBD1 (5 bases). This CDR3 has 12 residues. V was clipped by 5 bases and J by 3 bases, with 10 bases between them. Germline CDR1 and CDR2: SQVTM and ANQGSEA. Here the CDR3 reads CSVTGRDYGYTF. For the CDR3, the DNA is TGCAGCGTTACGGGCAGGGACTATGGCTACACCTTC.

Only a few counts were recorded for this clone. The CDR3 loop is CASSYPPGQGQETQYF. The CDR3 nucleotides are TGCGCCAGCAGCTACCCGCCGGGACAGGGCCAAGAGACCCAGTACTTC. The chain links TRBV5-1 to TRBJ2-5; 9 nucleotides match TRBD1. Germline lookup yields CDR1 SGHRS and CDR2 YFSETQ. The CDR3 is made up of 16 amino acids. With V trimmed by 3 bases and J by 1 base, 7 bases remained unmatched.

The gene calls are TRBV15 and TRBJ2-7, with D possibly matching TRBD1 (6 bases). Germline CDR1 reads LNHNV; CDR2 reads YYDKDF (reference sequence). V lost 0 bases and J 12 bases, leaving 15 bases between the germline ends. This CDR3 is built from 13 residues. For the CDR3, the DNA is TGTGCCACCAGCAGAGATCCCCCGGACAGTCGGTACTTC. Its translation: CATSRDPPDSRYF.

This clone was counted a few times. V gene TRBV7-2 combines with J gene TRBJ1-6; unclear D gene. The CDR3 spans 11 residues. Trimming removed 6 bases from V and 13 bases from J, with 10 bases in between. Germline-derived CDR1 and CDR2 are SGHTA and FQGNSA. The CDR3 reads CASREAGPLHF. In nucleotides, the CDR3 is TGTGCCAGCAGGGAGGCGGGGCCCCTCCACTTT.